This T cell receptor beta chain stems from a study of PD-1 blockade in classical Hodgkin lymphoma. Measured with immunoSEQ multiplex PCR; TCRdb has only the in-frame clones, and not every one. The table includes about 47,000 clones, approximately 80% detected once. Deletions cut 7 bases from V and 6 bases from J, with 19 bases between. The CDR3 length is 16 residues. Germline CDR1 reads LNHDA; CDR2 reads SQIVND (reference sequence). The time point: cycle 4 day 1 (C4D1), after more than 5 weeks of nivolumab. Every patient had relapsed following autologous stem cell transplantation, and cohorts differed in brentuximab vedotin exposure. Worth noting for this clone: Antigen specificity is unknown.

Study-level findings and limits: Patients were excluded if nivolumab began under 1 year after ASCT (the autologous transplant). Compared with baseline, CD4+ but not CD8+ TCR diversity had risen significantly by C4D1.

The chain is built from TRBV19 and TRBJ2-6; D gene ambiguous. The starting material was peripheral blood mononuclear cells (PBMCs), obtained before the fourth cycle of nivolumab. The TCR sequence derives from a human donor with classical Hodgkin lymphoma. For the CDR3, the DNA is TGTGCCAGTACTATGACTGGCGTCGCTGTGGCCAACGTCCTGACTTTC. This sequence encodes CASTMTGVAVANVLTF. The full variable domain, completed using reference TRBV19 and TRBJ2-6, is DGGITQSPKYLFRKEGQNVTLSCEQNLNHDAMYWYRQDPGQGLRLIYYSQIVNDFQKGDIAEGYSVSREKKESFPLTVTSAQKNPTAFYLCASTMTGVAVANVLTFGAGSRLTVL.